One sample yielded the 27 T cell receptor beta chains listed below, sequenced in a study of blood T cells in healthy people across ages. Combining a sample-barcoded 5' primer with a J-beta primer mix, a second PCR ran for roughly 7 to 11 cycles. TCRdb reprocessed the 5' RACE reads via MiXCR and lists one record per CDR3 protein. The sample has some 1,800,000 distinct CDR3 sequences; about two fifths are singletons. The specimen sequenced was blood. These receptor sequences come from a human donor in good health.

This clonotype was seen more than once but under ten times. This chain connects TRBV4-1 to TRBJ1-4, with a weak D call TRBD1 (6 bases). V lost 5 bases to trimming and J lost 15 bases, with 16 bases between them. Germline CDR1 is MGHRA and CDR2 is YSYEKL. The CDR3 is 12 residues long. CDR3: CASSAPGERMFF. The CDR3 nucleotides read TGCGCCAGCAGCGCTCCAGGGGAGAGGATGTTTTTT.

The chain uses TRBV4-2 and TRBJ1-1; TRBD1 might be the D (6 bases). Trimming pared 3 bases from V and 6 bases from J, leaving 17 bases between. Germline values: CDR1 LGHNA, CDR2 YNFKEQ. The CDR3 sequence is 15 residues long. Here the CDR3 DNA reads TGTGCCAGCAGCCAGTCTACAGGGCAAGGGGCTGAAGCTTTCTTT. It translates to CASSQSTGQGAEAFF.

This clonotype has just a few counts. A much larger clonotype is one base distant, so this may be a read error. The V gene is TRBV7-8, the J gene TRBJ1-5; D is unresolved. The germline V and J ends were trimmed by 5 bases and 2 bases, with 7 bases remaining between them. CDR1 is SGHVS and CDR2 is FQNEAQ in the germline V gene. CDR3 length: 13 residues. The CDR3, as DNA: TGTGCCAGCAGCCCATGGGGCAATCAGCCCCAGCATTTT. Translated: CASSPWGNQPQHF.

The chain recombines TRBV12-3 or TRBV12-4 with TRBJ1-4; D gene unclear. Trimming removed 4 bases at V and 0 bases at J, with 9 bases between. The CDR3 spans 15 residues. The CDR3 nucleotides read TGTGCCAGCAGTTCTACCCATTCAACTAATGAAAAACTGTTTTTT. Residues: CASSSTHSTNEKLFF.

This clonotype was detected only a few times. The gene calls are TRBV9 and TRBJ2-1; D is undetermined. Trimming removed 0 bases at V and 1 base at J, with 14 bases between. Germline V CDR1 and CDR2: SGDLS, YYNGEE. CDR3 length: 17 residues. The CDR3: CASSVDQTPVSYNEQFF. CDR3 bases: TGTGCCAGCAGCGTAGATCAGACGCCGGTGTCCTACAATGAGCAGTTCTTC.

This chain joins TRBV5-1 and TRBJ2-1; no definite D call. V lost 2 bases, J lost 0 bases, and 12 bases lay in between. CDR1 is SGHRS and CDR2 is YFSETQ in the germline V gene. The CDR3 totals 16 residues. The CDR3 bases are TGCGCCAGCAGCTTCGGTGAGGCCAGCTCCTACAATGAGCAGTTCTTC. This encodes CASSFGEASSYNEQFF. The full variable domain, its missing parts supplied by reference TRBV5-1 and TRBJ2-1, is KAGVTQTPRYLIKTRGQQVTLSCSPISGHRSVSWYQQTPGQGLQFLFEYFSETQRNKGNFPGRFSGRQFSNSRSEMNVSTLELGDSALYLCASSFGEASSYNEQFFGPGTRLTVL.

The J gene is TRBJ1-1, the V gene TRBV7-2; the D gene is possibly TRBD1 (6 bases). Per the germline V gene, CDR1 is SGHTA and CDR2 is FQGNSA. V lost 1 base, J lost 1 base, and 13 bases lay in between. The CDR3 has 16 residues. This CDR3 is CASSLEPGTWNTEAFF. The CDR3 DNA reads TGTGCCAGCAGCTTAGAGCCCGGGACATGGAACACTGAAGCTTTCTTT.

The chain joins TRBV27 to TRBJ2-1, with TRBD2 identical over 13 bases. CDR1 and CDR2 from the germline V gene are MNHEY and SMNVEV (reference sequence). V shed 4 bases, J shed 10 bases, and the junction held 10 bases outside the gene matches. CDR3 length equals 16 residues. The CDR3 here is CASSSAGGLAGDEQFF. The CDR3 DNA reads TGTGCCAGCAGTTCGGCCGGTGGACTAGCGGGAGACGAGCAGTTCTTC.

The chain uses TRBV6-2 or TRBV6-3 and TRBJ2-4, with 14 bases lining up with TRBD2. CDR1 MNHEY and CDR2 SVGEGT come from the germline V gene. The CDR3 has 17 amino acids. V shed 4 bases and J 13 bases; nucleotides not matched to a gene: 15. This CDR3 reads CASSFGGLAGAANEQYF. The CDR3 DNA sequence: TGTGCCAGCAGTTTCGGGGGACTAGCGGGGGCGGCCAATGAGCAGTACTTC.

This clonotype has only one observation. V is TRBV15 and J is TRBJ1-6, with D hard to call. The CDR3 is made up of 14 amino acids. Per the germline V gene, CDR1 is LNHNV and CDR2 is YYDKDF (reference sequence). Deletions cut 6 bases from V and 7 bases from J, with 13 bases between. CDR3 sequence: CATSPTVQNSPLHF. The CDR3 bases are TGTGCCACCAGTCCGACGGTCCAGAATTCACCCCTCCACTTT.

This rearrangement joins TRBV7-9 to TRBJ1-6, with D maybe TRBD1 (5 bases). The CDR3 consists of 13 residues. Germline CDR1 is SEHNR and CDR2 is FQNEAQ (reference sequence). In DNA, the CDR3 is TGTGCTGGGGGGGGATCGCGAAATTCACCCCTCCACTTT. Amino acid sequence: CAGGGSRNSPLHF.

The CDR3 is CASSQDYRLQAGEQYF. The CDR3 DNA reads TGCGCCAGCAGCCAAGATTATCGCCTACAGGCGGGTGAGCAGTACTTC. The genes are TRBV4-3 and TRBJ2-5, with D possibly being TRBD1 or TRBD2 (5 bases each). With 0 bases removed from V and 11 bases from J, the gap between germline ends came to 22 bases. CDR1 and CDR2 (germline): LGHNA, YSLEER. The CDR3 has 16 residues.

The V call is TRBV11-2, the J call TRBJ2-3; TRBD2 agrees at 8 bases. J gave up 2 bases and V 4 bases, and 5 bases lay outside the gene matches. CDR1 is SGHAT and CDR2 is FQNNGV in the germline V gene. This CDR3 is 15 amino acids long. The CDR3 DNA follows: TGTGCCAGCAGCTATAGCGGGGTAAACACAGATACGCAGTATTTT. Its translation is CASSYSGVNTDTQYF.

V is TRBV27 and J is TRBJ1-5, with D possibly being TRBD1 (6 bases). CDR1 and CDR2 (germline): MNHEY, SMNVEV (reference sequence). This CDR3 is built from 14 residues. The V end lost 5 bases, the J end lost 5 bases, and 13 bases lay between the germline ends. The CDR3 bases are TGTGCCAGCAGTGCGACAGGATCCCATCAGCCCCAGCATTTT. Translation gives CASSATGSHQPQHF.

The chain employs TRBV15 and TRBJ2-7; D is ambiguous. Germline V gene data show CDR1 as LNHNV and CDR2 as YYDKDF (reference sequence). CDR3 length: 15 amino acids. Trimming shortened V by 0 bases and J by 3 bases, and 12 bases separated the two germline ends. The CDR3 here is CATSRDVGRSYEQYF. CDR3 nucleotide sequence: TGTGCCACCAGCAGAGATGTTGGCAGAAGCTACGAGCAGTACTTC.

The chain employs TRBV28 and TRBJ2-7; TRBD1 is a possible D gene (7 bases). Germline-derived CDR1 and CDR2 are MDHEN and SYDVKM. CDR3 size: 14 residues. The V gene lost 3 bases and the J gene lost 6 bases, with 15 bases spanning the gap. The CDR3 region has the DNA TGTGCCAGCAGTTTGGTGGAGGGGGCAGGCGAGCAGTACTTC. Its protein product is CASSLVEGAGEQYF.

The chain links TRBV18 to TRBJ2-7; 7 bases are a match to TRBD1. V was pared by 2 bases and J by 2 bases, with 6 bases of the junction left unmatched. CDR3 size: 15 residues. Germline V gives CDR1 KGHSH, CDR2 LQKENI. In DNA form, the CDR3 reads TGTGCCAGCTCACCAAATCAGGGGGACCCCTACGAGCAGTACTTC. Its protein product is CASSPNQGDPYEQYF.

The chain is built from TRBV12-3 or TRBV12-4 and TRBJ2-3; 8 bases align to TRBD2. The CDR3 loop spans 14 amino acids. The trim removed 7 bases at V and 5 bases at J, leaving 8 bases unmatched. As DNA, the CDR3 is TGTGCCAGCAACCTCGGGGGGGCCATAGATACGCAGTATTTT. This gives the protein CASNLGGAIDTQYF.

A word on this clonotype: With a much larger clone just one base away, this may be a read error. The V and J genes are TRBV7-2 and TRBJ1-6, with D tentatively TRBD1 (5 bases). The germline V gene encodes CDR1 SGHTA and CDR2 FQGNSA. The CDR3 consists of 14 residues. The CDR3 bases are TGTGCCAGCAGCCGGGACGCCTTAGGGTCACCCCTCTACTTT. Translating it yields CASSRDALGSPLYF.

This chain connects TRBV29-1 to TRBJ1-1; TRBD1 is a possible D gene (5 bases). Trimming stripped 1 base from V and 5 bases from J, with 8 bases between. Germline CDR1 is SQVTM and CDR2 is ANQGSEA. This CDR3 has 12 amino acids. CDR3 loop: CSVEVGETEAFF. The CDR3 DNA reads TGCAGCGTTGAAGTGGGGGAGACTGAAGCTTTCTTT.

This clonotype was found once. This chain links TRBV7-2 with TRBJ1-2; no firm D call. V was clipped by 5 bases and J by 5 bases, with 9 bases between them. Germline CDR1 SGHTA, CDR2 FQGNSA. The CDR3 is made up of 12 amino acids. The chain's CDR3 is CASSMELYGYTF. CDR3 nucleotides: TGTGCCAGCAGCATGGAGCTATATGGCTACACCTTC.

This clonotype was seen more than once but under ten times. The chain employs TRBV18 and TRBJ1-2; the match to TRBD1 covers 7 bases. The CDR3 is 14 residues long. CDR1 is KGHSH, CDR2 LQKENI, per germline. V gave up 5 bases and J gave up 4 bases; unmatched junction bases: 7. In DNA, the CDR3 is TGTGCCAGCTCATCCGGGACAGCACGCTATGGCTACACCTTC. It yields the protein CASSSGTARYGYTF.

V is TRBV11-3 and J is TRBJ2-5; no clear D. This CDR3 contains 14 residues. Trimming left V 5 bases short and J 5 bases short, with 15 bases between. Germline-derived CDR1 and CDR2 are SGHNT and YENEEA. The CDR3 DNA reads TGTGCCAGCAGCCAAGTGGGTCTGTCGGAGACCCAGTACTTC. The encoded protein is CASSQVGLSETQYF.

V is TRBV12-3 or TRBV12-4 and J is TRBJ2-1; D is unresolved. Trimming took 1 base from V and 2 from J, leaving 12 bases between them. This CDR3 has 16 amino acids. The DNA of the CDR3 is TGTGCCAGCAGTTTAGGGTCGGCGGACCCCTACAATGAGCAGTTCTTC. This translates into CASSLGSADPYNEQFF.

This CDR3 is CASSFKGVETQYF. CDR3 DNA sequence: TGTGCCAGCAGCTTTAAAGGGGTAGAGACCCAGTACTTC. The chain couples TRBV7-2 to TRBJ2-5, with D possibly TRBD1 on 5 matching bases. V was clipped by 3 bases and J by 4 bases, with 9 bases between them. The CDR3 totals 13 residues. Germline-derived CDR1 and CDR2 are SGHTA and FQGNSA.

The chain combines TRBV7-2 with TRBJ2-3; possible D gene TRBD1, 5 bases. The germline V gene has CDR1 SGHTA and CDR2 FQGNSA. Trimming stripped 8 bases from V and 5 bases from J, with 11 bases between. The CDR3 has 12 residues. This CDR3 is CASGAMGDTQYF. CDR3 nucleotides: TGTGCCAGCGGGGCCATGGGAGATACGCAGTATTTT.

This clonotype appeared a few times. V is TRBV7-9 and J is TRBJ1-1, with no clear D. The length of the CDR3 is 13 residues. The germline gives CDR1 SEHNR, CDR2 FQNEAQ (reference sequence). Trimming left V 1 base short and J 7 bases short, with 10 bases between. The CDR3 here is CASSLGYVNEAFF. As DNA, the CDR3 is TGTGCCAGCAGCTTAGGATACGTAAATGAAGCTTTCTTT.